The 4 T cell receptor beta chains below all came from one sample that was sequenced in a study of T cells in Graves' hyperthyroidism and ophthalmopathy. Researchers took RNA transcripts and amplified the TCR beta CDR3 regions from them. HTBI primers were employed in a first-round RT-PCR of the TCR CDR3. TCRdb ran MiXCR on the multiplex PCR reads and lists one entry per CDR3 protein. Here the sample spans 620,000 or so distinct CDR3 sequences, roughly 15% being singletons. The sample taken for sequencing was blood. These receptors were collected from a woman between 50 and 59 years old with Graves' ophthalmopathy.

In its sample, this clonotype was seen many times. This rearrangement joins TRBV6-1 to TRBJ2-7; the D is unclear. Trimming removed 6 bases at V and 0 bases at J, with 9 bases between. Germline CDR1 is MNHNS and CDR2 is SASEGT. The length of the CDR3 is 13 residues. CDR3 in DNA: TGTGCCAGCAGCCAGGTCCTCTCCTACGAGCAGTACTTC. It is translated as CASSQVLSYEQYF.

This clonotype was counted a few times. The chain combines TRBV27 with TRBJ2-2; 11 positions agree with TRBD2. This CDR3 has 18 amino acids. J lost 4 bases, V lost 5 bases, and 12 bases had no gene match. Germline-derived CDR1 and CDR2 are MNHEY and SMNVEV (reference sequence). CDR3 amino acids: CASSPHLTSGSGTGELFF. The DNA of the CDR3 is TGTGCCAGCAGTCCTCACCTAACTAGCGGGAGCGGCACCGGGGAGCTGTTTTTT.

There are many counts of this clonotype. The CDR3 is CASSLAPRVGEQYF. For the CDR3, the DNA is TGTGCCAGCAGCTTAGCCCCCAGGGTGGGCGAGCAGTACTTC. The chain combines TRBV7-8 with TRBJ2-7, with D tentatively TRBD1 (5 bases). This CDR3 comprises 14 residues. V gave up 0 bases and J gave up 6 bases, with 12 bases separating them. Per germline, CDR1 SGHVS and CDR2 FQNEAQ.

This clonotype was seen at least ten times. The rearrangement uses TRBV10-3 and TRBJ2-7; D is unresolved. The CDR3 runs to 14 residues. V lost 5 bases, J lost 5 bases, and 16 bases lay in between. In germline, CDR1 is ENHRY, CDR2 SYGVKD. The DNA of the CDR3 is TGTGCCATCAGTCCTGGTCAGCTCGAGAACGAGCAGTACTTC. It is translated as CAISPGQLENEQYF.